This T cell receptor (beta chain) was captured in a study of CD8+ T cells in alopecia areata. At the level of the study: At a dose of 5 to 10 mg twice daily, oral tofacitinib was given to treated patients.

TCR sequencing used cDNA made by reverse transcription of extracted RNA. Assay used: immunoSEQ multiplex PCR; TCRdb lists only in-frame clones, some missing. The data show some 150,000 clones, with roughly four fifths seen just once and roughly 25% held by the top ten. CDR1 SGHRS and CDR2 YFSETQ come from the germline V gene. The V end was cut by 4 bases, the J end by 6 bases, with 17 bases between. This CDR3 region has 14 residues. Treatment of the sample: oral pan-JAK inhibitor, 5-10 mg twice daily. Researchers gathered lesional scalp punch biopsies and peripheral blood from patients with alopecia areata.

The source material was CD8+ T cells sorted from blood, sampled at week 4, from a patient treated with tofacitinib. The rearrangement joins TRBV5-1 to TRBJ2-7; D may be TRBD1 (6 bases). The source of this sequence is a human donor with alopecia areata. This chain's CDR3 is CASSVRTQGTEQYF. The CDR3 DNA is TGCGCCAGCAGCGTCCGAACTCAGGGGACCGAGCAGTACTTC. The full variable domain, its missing parts supplied by reference TRBV5-1 and TRBJ2-7, is KAGVTQTPRYLIKTRGQQVTLSCSPISGHRSVSWYQQTPGQGLQFLFEYFSETQRNKGNFPGRFSGRQFSNSRSEMNVSTLELGDSALYLCASSVRTQGTEQYFGPGTRLTVT.